This T cell receptor beta chain was sequenced during a study of CD8 T cells in Susac syndrome. V was cut by 1 base and J by 4 bases, with 10 bases left in between. CDR3 size: 14 residues. In germline, CDR1 is SEHNR, CDR2 FQNEAQ (reference sequence). Random hexamers primed reverse transcription of about 0.45 to 1 ug RNA. TCRdb reprocessed the immunoSEQ multiplex PCR reads with MiXCR, giving one entry per CDR3 protein. Of 200,000 to 250,000 distinct CDR3 sequences in the sample, more than 85% were seen once. This clonotype originated in a human donor with multiple sclerosis. This rearrangement joins TRBV7-9 to TRBJ2-5; possible D gene TRBD1, 5 bases. The material sequenced was CD8+ T cells from PBMCs. CDR3 protein: CASSLVTGPETQYF. CDR3 nucleotides: TGTGCCAGCAGCTTAGTCACAGGTCCAGAGACCCAGTACTTC.